This T cell receptor beta chain was captured in a study of Ad26.COV2.S vaccination and SARS-CoV-2 variants. Treatment in this sample: roughly 19 received Ad26.COV2.S at low or high dose, single or two shots; about five received placebo; per-sample allocation not given. After the first vaccine or placebo injection, samples were drawn on day 63. The CDR3 runs to 12 residues. The V and J ends lost 2 bases and 11 bases respectively, with 12 bases between them. CDR1 is MNHEY and CDR2 is SVGAGI in the germline V gene. Measured with immunoSEQ multiplex PCR; TCRdb has only the in-frame clones, and not every one. The data show over 400,000 clones, roughly 89% seen once.

The sample consisted of peripheral blood, taken in a trial of Ad26.COV2.S vaccine versus placebo. This TCR derives from a person aged 18-65 years who received the Ad26.COV2.S COVID-19 vaccine or a placebo. The chain couples TRBV6-5 to TRBJ1-1, with a possible D match to TRBD1 (5 bases). As DNA, the CDR3 is TGTGCCAGCAGTTACGACTCGGGGCTCGCTTTCTTT. Translation: CASSYDSGLAFF.